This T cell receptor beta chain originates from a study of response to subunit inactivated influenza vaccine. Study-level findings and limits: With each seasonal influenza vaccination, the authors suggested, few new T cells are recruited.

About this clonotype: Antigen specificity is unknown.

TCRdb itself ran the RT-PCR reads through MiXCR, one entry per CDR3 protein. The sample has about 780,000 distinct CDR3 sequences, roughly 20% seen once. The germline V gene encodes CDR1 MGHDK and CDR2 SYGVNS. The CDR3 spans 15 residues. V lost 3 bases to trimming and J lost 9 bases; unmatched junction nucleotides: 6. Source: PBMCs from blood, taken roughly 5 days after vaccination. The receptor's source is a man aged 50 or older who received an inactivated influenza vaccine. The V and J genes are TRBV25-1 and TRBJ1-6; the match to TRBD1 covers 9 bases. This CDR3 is CASSDAGQGASPLHF. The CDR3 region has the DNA TGTGCCAGCAGTGATGCGGGACAGGGAGCTTCACCCCTCCACTTT. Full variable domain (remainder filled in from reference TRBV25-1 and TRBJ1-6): EADIYQTPRYLVIGTGKKITLECSQTMGHDKMYWYQQDPGMELHLIHYSYGVNSTEKGDLSSESTVSRIRTEHFPLTLESARPSHTSQYLCASSDAGQGASPLHFGNGTRLTVT.